The rows below give T cell receptor beta chains drawn from one sample of a study of post-analysis software for immune sequencing data. TCRdb recomputed calls from the PCR reads with MiXCR, one row per CDR3 protein. The sample has some 700,000 distinct CDR3 sequences; around 60% are singletons. The sequencing input was blood. Receptors originate from a girl aged 2-15 years with multiple sclerosis. Each CDR3 is given without its conserved first and last residue.

TRBV29-1 | SVAGQGLGTQY
TRBV2 | ASSFGQGEETQY
TRBV21-1 | ASSKPQDRASEQY
TRBV7-4 | ASSFWGNYEQY
TRBV5-1 | ASSTDIDNEQF
TRBV6-1 | ASTSDRGASRVVSSPLH
TRBV11-2 | ASSFDLTDYYNEQY
TRBV7-9 | SCYSYNEQF
TRBV5-1 | ASNPVWASGGELRYNEQF
TRBV6-2/TRBV6-3 | ASSFNTADTQY
TRBV10-3 | AIRERDTYNEQF
TRBV7-2 | ASSVGTSGGARYNEQF
TRBV18 | ASSPSLYTDTQY
TRBV18 | ASSLGQGDIQY
TRBV7-9 | ASKRTSGSGDTQY
TRBV6-2/TRBV6-3 | ASSLGAVVTDTQY
TRBV10-3 | AISEDRGIAETQY
TRBV7-2 | ASSLQGGRADEQY
TRBV5-1 | ASSFSPDNKNIQY
TRBV20-1 | SARKYTGADYGYT
TRBV6-5 | ASSTSRGGSTEAF
TRBV5-1 | ASSLAGIIDEQF
TRBV11-1 | ASSLATSGLSYNEQF
TRBV29-1 | SVEFSGGHREQF
TRBV6-5 | ASGPDGLYT
TRBV6-1 | ASMLAAEQF
TRBV5-1 | ASSLRAGVTYNEQF
TRBV27 | ASRAQGKGQPQH
TRBV3-1 | ASSRGTHGYNEQF
TRBV5-1 | ASSLEASGHTGELF
TRBV4-2 | ASSQETQGADTQY
TRBV12-3/TRBV12-4 | ASSFPALSSGSSYEQY
TRBV12-3/TRBV12-4 | AGIYLPTGGYNEQF
TRBV3-1 | ASSQSGYGYT
TRBV6-5 | ASSYSKTRGVYEQY
TRBV29-1 | SASRDTEAF
TRBV7-2 | ASRNSLAKNIQY
TRBV9 | ASSGGSGPQH
TRBV2 | ASSDMTSDRAYEQY
TRBV7-2 | ASSRRGGLPYEQY
TRBV4-2 | ASSQESGADYGYT